A single sample is the source of the 25 T cell receptor beta chains below, sequenced in a study of PD-1 blockade in mismatch repair-deficient tumors. Sequencing was performed with immunoSEQ multiplex PCR; in TCRdb, only in-frame clones are kept and a portion is missing. The data contain approximately 50,000 clones, around 80% of them singletons. Sequencing used peripheral blood, obtained 4 weeks after starting pembrolizumab. Source of these receptors: an adult with mismatch repair-deficient cancer.

This chain uses TRBV11-2 with TRBJ2-2, with 7 bases lining up with TRBD2. This CDR3 has 16 amino acids. Trimming took 2 bases from V and 3 from J; bases not matched to a gene: 6. Per the germline V gene, CDR1 is SGHAT and CDR2 is FQNNGV. The CDR3 reads CASSLSGRIYTGELFF. In DNA form, the CDR3 reads TGTGCCAGCAGCTTATCCGGGAGGATCTACACCGGGGAGCTGTTTTTT.

The chain combines TRBV6-5 with TRBJ2-7; 7 bases fit TRBD1. The CDR3 is 13 amino acids. J gave up 2 bases and V 6 bases, and 4 bases lay outside the gene matches. Germline CDR1 and CDR2: MNHEY and SVGAGI. The CDR3 region is CASSLGQTYEQYF. In DNA form, the CDR3 reads TGTGCCAGCAGCCTGGGACAGACCTACGAGCAGTACTTC.

The chain couples TRBV4-2 to TRBJ2-1, with 8 positions matching TRBD2. Germline CDR1 reads LGHNA; CDR2 reads YNFKEQ. Unmatched junction bases numbered 9, after V lost 4 bases and J lost 4 bases. The CDR3 runs 16 residues. The CDR3 nucleotides are TGTGCCAGCAGCCCACTAACTAGCGGAGATTACAATGAGCAGTTCTTC. This encodes CASSPLTSGDYNEQFF.

V usage is TRBV15 and J usage is TRBJ1-2; D is perhaps TRBD1 (6 bases). Trimming took off 2 bases at V and 6 bases at J, with 13 bases between the two ends. This CDR3 spans 14 amino acids. CDR1 is LNHNV, CDR2 YYDKDF, per germline (reference sequence). CDR3 coding DNA: TGTGCCACCAGCAGAACCGGGACAAGGGATGGCTACACCTTC. Protein product: CATSRTGTRDGYTF.

The rearrangement uses TRBV12-5 and TRBJ1-2; D is unclear. The CDR3 is made up of 16 amino acids. Trimming cost V 1 base and J 4 bases, with 16 bases left between them. The V gene's germline CDR1 is LGHNT and CDR2 FRNRAP. CDR3 DNA sequence: TGTGCTAGTGGTTTGGATGCTGGGGAAGTAGGCTATGGCTACACCTTC. This gives the protein CASGLDAGEVGYGYTF. Full variable domain (remainder filled in from reference TRBV12-5 and TRBJ1-2): DARVTQTPRHKVTEMGQEVTMRCQPILGHNTVFWYRQTMMQGLELLAYFRNRAPLDDSGMPKDRFSAEMPDATLATLKIQPSEPRDSAVYFCASGLDAGEVGYGYTFGSGTRLTVV.

The V call is TRBV2, the J call TRBJ1-4, with 9 bases that match TRBD1. This CDR3 comprises 14 residues. Per germline, CDR1 SNHLY and CDR2 FYNNEI. V dropped 6 bases and J dropped 5; count of bases not matched to a gene: 4. The CDR3 sequence: CASSLGTGNEKLFF. Here the CDR3 DNA reads TGTGCCAGCAGCCTCGGGACAGGGAATGAAAAACTGTTTTTT.

The chain joins TRBV11-3 to TRBJ2-5; a weak D match, TRBD1 (6 bases). Germline CDR1 is SGHNT and CDR2 is YENEEA. The CDR3 is 15 residues long. Trimming pared 5 bases from V and 0 bases from J, leaving 13 bases between. The DNA for the CDR3 is TGTGCCAGCAGCCCATTCGACAGGAACCAAGAGACCCAGTACTTC. It translates to CASSPFDRNQETQYF.

This chain links TRBV5-6 with TRBJ2-3; the D is unclear. CDR1 SGHDT and CDR2 YYEEEE come from the germline V gene. The V and J ends lost 0 bases and 0 bases respectively, with 11 bases between them. The CDR3 loop spans 16 amino acids. In DNA form, the CDR3 reads TGTGCCAGCAGCTTGGCGGCAGCCTTTAGCACAGATACGCAGTATTTT. This translates into CASSLAAAFSTDTQYF.

This sequence joins TRBV2 and TRBJ1-5; a possible D gene is TRBD1 (6 bases). The ends were cut back, 4 bases at V and 4 bases at J, with 17 bases in the middle. Per the germline V gene, CDR1 is SNHLY and CDR2 is FYNNEI. The CDR3 sequence is 16 residues long. The CDR3 is CASSVGGGGSNQPQHF. Here the CDR3 DNA reads TGTGCCAGCAGTGTTGGGGGCGGGGGGTCTAATCAGCCCCAGCATTTT.

The chain combines TRBV2 with TRBJ1-5, with D unresolved. V was pared by 5 bases and J by 0 bases, with 11 bases between. Germline V gives CDR1 SNHLY, CDR2 FYNNEI. The CDR3 has 15 residues. The CDR3 region is CASSIHNYSNQPQHF. As DNA, the CDR3 is TGTGCCAGCAGTATTCACAATTATAGCAATCAGCCCCAGCATTTT.

The gene calls are TRBV9 and TRBJ2-2; D is ambiguous. Germline loops: CDR1 SGDLS, CDR2 YYNGEE. Trimming took off 4 bases at V and 0 bases at J, with 13 bases between the two ends. The CDR3 totals 16 residues. The CDR3 DNA is TGTGCCAGCAGCCAGACAAGTACCGCGAACACCGGGGAGCTGTTTTTT. It translates to CASSQTSTANTGELFF.

This clone came up a few times. The genes are TRBV2 and TRBJ2-2, with no clear D. Trimming took off 8 bases at V and 1 base at J, with 5 bases between the two ends. Germline values: CDR1 SNHLY, CDR2 FYNNEI. The CDR3 sequence is 12 residues long. This chain's CDR3 is CASWGNTGELFF. CDR3 in DNA: TGTGCCAGCTGGGGGAACACCGGGGAGCTGTTTTTT. The full variable domain, with the rest looked up from reference TRBV2 and TRBJ2-2, is EPEVTQTPSHQVTQMGQEVILRCVPISNHLYFYWYRQILGQKVEFLVSFYNNEISEKSEIFDDQFSVERPDGSNFTLKIRSTKLEDSAMYFCASWGNTGELFFGEGSRLTVL.

The chain uses TRBV6-1 and TRBJ2-1; D remains unclear. V was pared by 2 bases and J by 6 bases, with 8 bases between. CDR3 size: 13 residues. The germline CDR1 and CDR2 sequences are MNHNS and SASEGT. This CDR3 is CASSELDPNEQFF. The CDR3, as DNA: TGTGCCAGCAGTGAACTCGACCCCAATGAGCAGTTCTTC.

The rearrangement joins TRBV27 to TRBJ1-4, with D tentatively TRBD1 (6 bases). The CDR3 extends over 14 amino acids. The germline CDR1 and CDR2 sequences are MNHEY and SMNVEV (reference sequence). V was pared by 6 bases and J by 5 bases, with 13 bases between. CDR3: CASSHGQTNEKLFF. CDR3 nucleotides: TGTGCCAGCAGCCACGGACAGACAAATGAAAAACTGTTTTTT.

This chain connects TRBV19 to TRBJ2-5; 11 bases map to TRBD2. Germline CDR1 is LNHDA and CDR2 is SQIVND (reference sequence). J gave up 2 bases and V 0 bases, and 2 bases lay outside the gene matches. The CDR3 has 16 amino acids. The CDR3 here is CASSIDTSGGQETQYF. Here the CDR3 DNA reads TGTGCCAGTAGTATAGATACTAGCGGGGGACAAGAGACCCAGTACTTC.

The chain links TRBV5-4 to TRBJ2-7; 7 bases map to TRBD1. Germline V gene lookup returns CDR1 SGHNT and CDR2 YYREEE (reference sequence). The CDR3 loop spans 13 amino acids. After removal of 4 bases from V and 1 base from J, the junction contained 2 bases not matched to a gene. CDR3 coding DNA: TGTGCCAGCAGCGCACAGGGGTCCTACGAGCAGTACTTC. It specifies CASSAQGSYEQYF.

The rearrangement uses TRBV6-5 and TRBJ1-2; 7 bases align to TRBD1. J gave up 5 bases and V 7 bases, and 7 bases lay outside the gene matches. Germline V gene data show CDR1 as MNHEY and CDR2 as SVGAGI. The CDR3 has 13 amino acids. CDR3 amino acids: CASTKGAEYGYTF. As DNA, the CDR3 is TGTGCCAGCACTAAGGGGGCGGAGTATGGCTACACCTTC.

The rearrangement joins TRBV27 to TRBJ2-1; 9 bases line up with TRBD2. The CDR3 has 17 amino acids. J lost 6 bases, V lost 3 bases, and 12 bases had no gene match. The germline gives CDR1 MNHEY, CDR2 SMNVEV (reference sequence). The DNA of the CDR3 is TGTGCCAGCAGTTTTCCCCCGTTAGCGGGAGTATCCAATGAGCAGTTCTTC. Encoded protein: CASSFPPLAGVSNEQFF.

The gene calls are TRBV7-9 and TRBJ2-1, with 7 bases identical to TRBD2. The V gene's germline CDR1 is SEHNR and CDR2 FQNEAQ (reference sequence). Unmatched junction bases numbered 8, after V lost 3 bases and J lost 3 bases. This CDR3 has 16 amino acids. This chain's CDR3 is CASSLSRSGIYNEQFF. CDR3 in DNA: TGTGCCAGCAGCTTGTCAAGAAGCGGGATCTACAATGAGCAGTTCTTC.

The chain couples TRBV7-6 to TRBJ2-7, with D perhaps TRBD2 (6 bases). Trimming took off 4 bases at V and 5 bases at J, with 15 bases between the two ends. The CDR3 spans 14 residues. The V gene's germline CDR1 is SGHVS and CDR2 FNYEAQ. As DNA, the CDR3 is TGTGCCAGCAGCTCTGTGAGGGAGGAGAACGAGCAGTACTTC. Translating it yields CASSSVREENEQYF.

The rearrangement joins TRBV19 to TRBJ2-7; TRBD2 agrees at 13 bases. This CDR3 comprises 16 residues. Unmatched junction bases numbered 7, after V lost 5 bases and J lost 3 bases. The V gene's germline CDR1 is LNHDA and CDR2 SQIVND (reference sequence). CDR3 region: CASSSRTSGRIYEQYF. DNA for the CDR3: TGTGCCAGTAGTTCAAGGACTAGCGGGAGAATCTACGAGCAGTACTTC.

The chain joins TRBV6-1 to TRBJ2-5, with 11 bases that match TRBD1. Trimming cost V 6 bases and J 7 bases; bases outside gene matches: 4. The V gene's germline CDR1 is MNHNS and CDR2 SASEGT. The CDR3 extends over 13 amino acids. CDR3 sequence (DNA): TGTGCCAGCAGGGGACAGGGGGATTGGACCCAGTACTTC. Protein sequence: CASRGQGDWTQYF.

V and J are TRBV29-1 and TRBJ2-2; 11 nucleotides match TRBD2. Germline V gene sequence: CDR1 SQVTM, CDR2 ANQGSEA. With V trimmed by 6 bases and J by 6 bases, 6 bases remained unmatched. The length of the CDR3 is 14 residues. The CDR3 bases are TGCAGCGTCGCAACTAGCGGGAGTTCCGGGGAGCTGTTTTTT. Protein: CSVATSGSSGELFF.

The rearrangement uses TRBV27 and TRBJ1-2, with D possibly TRBD1 on 5 matching bases. The CDR3 spans 13 residues. Looked up from germline, CDR1 is MNHEY and CDR2 is SMNVEV (reference sequence). Trimming stripped 5 bases from V and 7 bases from J, with 14 bases between. CDR3 loop: CASSLSGSGGYTF. CDR3 sequence (DNA): TGTGCCAGCAGTCTGTCAGGGTCAGGTGGCTACACCTTC.

Of note for this clone: An end of the junction does not agree with germline; a read error may underlie this. The rearrangement links TRBV14 to TRBJ2-1; a weak D match, TRBD2 (6 bases). The germline CDR1 and CDR2 sequences are SGHDN and FVKESK. The CDR3 totals 14 residues. In nucleotides, the CDR3 is TGTGCCAGCAGCCAACGGGGGTACTACACTGAGCAGTTCTTC. Translated: CASSQRGYYTEQFF.